The 28 T cell receptor beta chains below come from one sample, sequenced in a study of blood T cell repertoires in COVID-19. Clones were sequenced by immunoSEQ multiplex PCR, and TCRdb holds only the in-frame ones, with some missing. Of around 60,000 clones in the sample, 55% to 75% were seen once. Sample: peripheral blood. These receptors came from a woman aged 70 to 79 with COVID-19, enrolled during active disease.

The V gene is TRBV6-5, the J gene TRBJ1-1; D call uncertain. Deletions cut 5 bases from V and 3 bases from J, with 13 bases between. CDR3 length: 14 residues. Germline V lookup: CDR1 MNHEY, CDR2 SVGAGI. CDR3 amino acids: CASSRGSEDTEAFF. CDR3 nucleotides: TGTGCCAGCAGTAGAGGGTCCGAGGACACTGAAGCTTTCTTT.

The rearrangement links TRBV25-1 to TRBJ2-1; 7 bases align to TRBD2. CDR1 is MGHDK, CDR2 SYGVNS, per germline. V gave up 4 bases and J gave up 5 bases; unmatched junction bases: 5. The CDR3 extends over 14 amino acids. The CDR3 sequence: CASSAGGGNNEQFF. The CDR3 bases are TGTGCCAGCAGTGCGGGGGGTGGGAACAATGAGCAGTTCTTC. The full variable domain, completed using reference TRBV25-1 and TRBJ2-1, is EADIYQTPRYLVIGTGKKITLECSQTMGHDKMYWYQQDPGMELHLIHYSYGVNSTEKGDLSSESTVSRIRTEHFPLTLESARPSHTSQYLCASSAGGGNNEQFFGPGTRLTVL.

The gene calls are TRBV6-5 and TRBJ1-6; a possible D gene is TRBD1 (5 bases). Trimming took 4 bases from V and 5 from J, leaving 15 bases between them. The CDR3 extends over 16 amino acids. CDR1 and CDR2 from the germline V gene are MNHEY and SVGAGI. CDR3 amino acids: CASSSYRQHNNSPLHF. The CDR3 DNA sequence: TGTGCCAGCAGTTCCTACCGACAGCACAATAATTCACCCCTCCACTTT.

This clone has a single count. The chain employs TRBV7-6 and TRBJ2-3; 12 nucleotides align to TRBD2. In germline, CDR1 is SGHVS, CDR2 FNYEAQ. The trim removed 5 bases at V and 2 bases at J, leaving 5 bases unmatched. This CDR3 is built from 16 residues. In DNA, the CDR3 is TGTGCCAGCAGCGTCCTAGCGGGGGGGATCACAGATACGCAGTATTTT. The encoded protein is CASSVLAGGITDTQYF.

This chain links TRBV12-3 or TRBV12-4 with TRBJ2-1; no definite D call. V gave up 6 bases and J gave up 8 bases, with 11 bases separating them. The CDR3 has 12 residues. The CDR3 sequence: CASSGGGDEQFF. The CDR3 nucleotides are TGTGCCAGCAGCGGCGGTGGTGATGAGCAGTTCTTC.

The V call is TRBV15, the J call TRBJ1-6; no definite D call. Germline values: CDR1 LNHNV, CDR2 YYDKDF (reference sequence). V gave up 6 bases and J gave up 7 bases, with 10 bases separating them. There are 13 residues in the CDR3. The CDR3 is CATSTHSNSPLHF. The CDR3 DNA follows: TGTGCCACCAGTACCCATAGCAATTCACCCCTCCACTTT.

The V and J genes are TRBV5-1 and TRBJ2-3; the match to TRBD2 covers 8 bases. Trimming took 5 bases from V and 3 from J; bases not matched to a gene: 5. CDR3 length: 14 amino acids. CDR1 is SGHRS, CDR2 YFSETQ, per germline. The CDR3 sequence: CASSTSGGTDTQYF. CDR3 DNA: TGCGCCAGCAGTACTAGCGGAGGAACAGATACGCAGTATTTT.

The chain couples TRBV27 to TRBJ2-3, with D unclear. The V end lost 0 bases, the J end lost 4 bases, and 8 bases lay between the germline ends. CDR3 length equals 14 residues. CDR1 and CDR2 (germline): MNHEY, SMNVEV (reference sequence). CDR3 bases: TGTGCCAGCAGTTTATCCCTTCCCCCAGATACGCAGTATTTT. Protein: CASSLSLPPDTQYF.

V usage is TRBV12-3 or TRBV12-4 and J usage is TRBJ1-3; D ambiguous. The CDR3 loop spans 13 amino acids. V was trimmed by 7 bases and J by 7 bases, leaving 14 bases between them. CDR3 DNA sequence: TGTGCCAGCAACCTCGTCCTCGAGAACACCATATATTTT. It translates to CASNLVLENTIYF.

The genes are TRBV7-9 and TRBJ2-7; possibly TRBD2 for D (7 bases). CDR1 is SEHNR and CDR2 is FQNEAQ in the germline V gene (reference sequence). Trimming removed 1 base from V and 0 bases from J, with 10 bases in between. This CDR3 has 15 amino acids. The CDR3 spells CASSLVGGPSYEQYV. Here the CDR3 DNA reads TGTGCCAGCAGCTTAGTGGGGGGGCCCTCCTACGAGCAGTACGTC.

The chain employs TRBV11-3 and TRBJ2-7; 10 positions agree with TRBD1. This CDR3 contains 14 residues. Trimming cost V 3 bases and J 6 bases; bases outside gene matches: 5. The V gene's germline CDR1 is SGHNT and CDR2 YENEEA. CDR3 sequence: CASSFSGTGAEQYV. For the CDR3, the DNA is TGTGCCAGCAGCTTCTCCGGGACAGGGGCCGAGCAGTACGTC.

This chain connects TRBV12-5 to TRBJ1-4; possible D gene TRBD1, 5 bases. This CDR3 has 15 residues. Trimming took off 1 base at V and 0 bases at J, with 6 bases between the two ends. Germline V gives CDR1 LGHNT, CDR2 FRNRAP. CDR3 loop: CASGLGDSTNEKLFF. CDR3 sequence (DNA): TGTGCTAGTGGTTTGGGGGACTCAACTAATGAAAAACTGTTTTTT.

This chain uses TRBV5-6 with TRBJ2-5, with D possibly TRBD2 on 6 matching bases. Germline V CDR1 and CDR2: SGHDT, YYEEEE. Trimming took off 0 bases at V and 4 bases at J, with 13 bases between the two ends. The CDR3 sequence is 15 residues long. CDR3 protein: CASSLVAAERETQYF. CDR3 DNA: TGTGCCAGCAGCTTGGTAGCGGCAGAGCGAGAGACCCAGTACTTC.

The chain carries TRBV29-1 and TRBJ1-5; 7 nucleotides agree with TRBD1. Germline V gives CDR1 SQVTM, CDR2 ANQGSEA. The CDR3 runs to 13 residues. J lost 3 bases, V lost 4 bases, and 3 bases had no gene match. The CDR3 is CSVGQGTNQPQHF. DNA for the CDR3: TGCAGCGTTGGACAGGGTACCAATCAGCCCCAGCATTTT.

This clone was counted a single time. The chain carries TRBV6-6 and TRBJ1-2; 11 positions match TRBD1. The CDR3 consists of 14 residues. Germline CDR1 MNHNY, CDR2 SVGAGI (reference sequence). The V segment lost 6 bases and the J segment 4 bases; nucleotides outside the gene matches: 4. CDR3 residues: CASREGQGGYGYTF. The CDR3, as DNA: TGTGCCAGCAGAGAGGGACAGGGGGGCTATGGCTACACCTTC.

The chain couples TRBV9 to TRBJ1-1; the match to TRBD1 covers 7 bases. The CDR3 extends over 20 amino acids. Per germline, CDR1 SGDLS and CDR2 YYNGEE. The junction had 18 bases not matched to a gene; V was cut back by 0 bases and J by 1 base. The CDR3: CASSVAGMVAGGISNTEAFF. CDR3 DNA: TGTGCCAGCAGCGTAGCGGGTATGGTGGCAGGGGGTATCTCGAACACTGAAGCTTTCTTT.

The chain has TRBV4-2 and TRBJ2-1; 8 nucleotides match TRBD2. Germline V lookup: CDR1 LGHNA, CDR2 YNFKEQ. The CDR3 sequence is 17 residues long. J lost 4 bases, V lost 5 bases, and 13 bases had no gene match. The CDR3 coding sequence is TGTGCCAGCAGCTACCAGGCCGGGGGGGATTATTACAATGAGCAGTTCTTC. Encoded protein: CASSYQAGGDYYNEQFF.

The rearrangement joins TRBV7-2 to TRBJ1-5, with D possibly being TRBD1 (5 bases). The CDR3 has 13 residues. Trimming left V 3 bases short and J 7 bases short, with 10 bases between. Germline lookup yields CDR1 SGHTA and CDR2 FQGNSA. In nucleotides, the CDR3 is TGTGCCAGCAGCTTCAGGGTAGGACAGCCCCAGCATTTT. Protein sequence: CASSFRVGQPQHF.

A remark on this clone: One end of the junction does not line up with germline, which may come from a read error. The same CDR3 is also encoded by other DNA sequences in this sample. The V and J genes are TRBV7-2 and TRBJ1-2; TRBD1 matches 8 bases. Germline-derived CDR1 and CDR2 are SGHTA and FQGNSA. This CDR3 spans 17 amino acids. Written as DNA, the CDR3 is TGTGCCAGCAGCTTAGGACGGTCGGGACAGGACTATCGCGGCTACACTTTC. Translation: CASSLGRSGQDYRGYTF. The full variable domain, completed using reference TRBV7-2 and TRBJ1-2, is GAGVSQSPSNKVTEKGKDVELRCDPISGHTALYWYRQSLGQGLEFLIYFQGNSAPDKSGLPSDRFSAERTGGSVSTLTIQRTQQEDSAVYLCASSLGRSGQDYRGYTFGSGTRLTVV.

The rearrangement uses TRBV4-2 and TRBJ1-1; D unresolved. The germline V gene has CDR1 LGHNA and CDR2 YNFKEQ. The ends were cut back, 4 bases at V and 1 base at J, with 13 bases in the middle. This CDR3 comprises 15 residues. The CDR3 region is CASSPGGLTNTEAFF. Here the CDR3 DNA reads TGTGCCAGCAGCCCGGGCGGGCTTACGAACACTGAAGCTTTCTTT.

J is TRBJ1-1 and V is TRBV19; 8 positions match TRBD1. Germline V gives CDR1 LNHDA, CDR2 SQIVND (reference sequence). This CDR3 has 15 residues. V shed 6 bases, J shed 0 bases, and the junction held 6 bases outside the gene matches. CDR3 sequence (DNA): TGTGCCAGTAGAAAGGACAGGGCCATGAACACTGAAGCTTTCTTT. Translating it yields CASRKDRAMNTEAFF. The variable domain in full, completed from reference TRBV19 and TRBJ1-1, reads DGGITQSPKYLFRKEGQNVTLSCEQNLNHDAMYWYRQDPGQGLRLIYYSQIVNDFQKGDIAEGYSVSREKKESFPLTVTSAQKNPTAFYLCASRKDRAMNTEAFFGQGTRLTVV.

The genes are TRBV11-2 and TRBJ2-2; D is perhaps TRBD1 (5 bases). The germline V gene has CDR1 SGHAT and CDR2 FQNNGV. Trimming removed 5 bases at V and 6 bases at J, with 13 bases between. This CDR3 comprises 14 residues. The CDR3 loop is CASSLEQVSGELFF. The CDR3 nucleotides are TGTGCCAGCAGCCTCGAACAGGTTTCCGGGGAGCTGTTTTTT.

J is TRBJ1-2 and V is TRBV18; 7 positions match TRBD1. The CDR3 runs to 13 residues. The trim removed 2 bases at V and 5 bases at J, leaving 2 bases unmatched. Germline V gives CDR1 KGHSH, CDR2 LQKENI. CDR3 region: CASSPTGVYGYTF. The CDR3 DNA reads TGTGCCAGCTCACCAACAGGGGTTTATGGCTACACCTTC.

This clone was detected only a few times. The chain is built from TRBV13 and TRBJ1-1, with 7 bases fitting TRBD1. The CDR3 length is 12 residues. Germline values: CDR1 PRHDT, CDR2 FYEKMQ (reference sequence). Unmatched junction bases numbered 2, after V lost 2 bases and J lost 8 bases. CDR3 in amino acids: CASSLQGVEAFF. The CDR3, as DNA: TGTGCCAGCAGCTTACAGGGGGTCGAAGCTTTCTTT.

The V call is TRBV19, the J call TRBJ2-2; D ambiguous. The CDR3 is 14 amino acids. Germline CDR1 and CDR2: LNHDA and SQIVND (reference sequence). Trimming took 4 bases from V and 3 from J, leaving 9 bases between them. CDR3 DNA sequence: TGTGCCAGTAGTAGTCGCGGTTACACCGGGGAGCTGTTTTTT. As protein: CASSSRGYTGELFF.

The J gene is TRBJ1-2, the V gene TRBV27; D may be TRBD1 (5 bases). The germline CDR1 and CDR2 sequences are MNHEY and SMNVEV (reference sequence). This CDR3 has 13 residues. V lost 3 bases and J lost 3, with 8 bases in between. The CDR3: CASSFGGDYGYTF. The CDR3 DNA reads as TGTGCCAGCAGTTTTGGAGGGGACTATGGCTACACCTTC.

The rearrangement links TRBV18 to TRBJ1-4; maybe TRBD1 (5 bases). V lost 4 bases and J lost 0, with 9 bases in between. This CDR3 has 15 amino acids. CDR1 is KGHSH and CDR2 is LQKENI in the germline V gene. CDR3 DNA sequence: TGTGCCAGCTCACAGGGGCCCGCAACTAATGAAAAACTGTTTTTT. This sequence encodes CASSQGPATNEKLFF.

This sequence joins TRBV7-8 and TRBJ2-2, with TRBD1 identical over 7 bases. The V gene's germline CDR1 is SGHVS and CDR2 FQNEAQ. The CDR3 sequence is 14 residues long. Trimming took 5 bases from V and 6 from J; bases not matched to a gene: 6. In DNA, the CDR3 is TGTGCCAGCAGCCCCCAGACAGGGCCCGGGGAGCTGTTTTTT. It specifies CASSPQTGPGELFF.